A single sample gave rise to the 8 T cell receptor beta chains below, sequenced in a study of blood T cells in healthy people across ages. With a J-beta primer mix and a sample-barcoded 5' primer, a second PCR ran about 7 to 11 cycles. TCRdb reanalysed the 5' RACE reads using MiXCR and keeps one entry per CDR3 protein. Of about 1.7 million distinct CDR3 sequences listed, about 28% are singletons. The sequencing sample was made of blood. Receptors originate from a woman in her thirties in good health.

The chain has TRBV7-2 and TRBJ1-2; a possible D gene is TRBD1 (5 bases). Germline V gene data show CDR1 as SGHTA and CDR2 as FQGNSA. V lost 3 bases, J lost 3 bases, and 11 bases lay in between. The CDR3 totals 14 residues. The CDR3 here is CASSLTVQDYGYTF. The DNA of the CDR3 is TGTGCCAGCAGCTTGACAGTTCAAGACTATGGCTACACCTTC.

The CDR3 region has the DNA TGTGCCTGGACTAGCGGATTCACAGATACGCAGTATTTT. It is translated as CAWTSGFTDTQYF. The chain employs TRBV30 and TRBJ2-3; 7 bases are a match to TRBD2. The germline V gene encodes CDR1 GTSNPN and CDR2 SVGIG (reference sequence). V was pared by 4 bases and J by 2 bases, with 3 bases of the junction left unmatched. This CDR3 contains 13 residues.

This chain links TRBV9 with TRBJ2-4; TRBD2 might be the D (6 bases). The germline V gene encodes CDR1 SGDLS and CDR2 YYNGEE. The CDR3 length is 15 residues. V was clipped by 0 bases and J by 3 bases, with 10 bases between them. The CDR3 DNA follows: TGTGCCAGCAGCGTAGAAAGTAGCGGCAAAAACATTCAGTACTTC. Residues: CASSVESSGKNIQYF.

This clonotype was detected only a few times. CDR3 coding DNA: TGTGCCAGTAGAACAGGGTCTTCTGGGGCCAACGTCCTGACTTTC. It is translated as CASRTGSSGANVLTF. V usage is TRBV19 and J usage is TRBJ2-6, with a tentative D call TRBD1 (6 bases). CDR1 and CDR2 from the germline V gene are LNHDA and SQIVND (reference sequence). Trimming cost V 6 bases and J 1 base, with 10 bases left between them. The CDR3 is made up of 15 amino acids.

The sample holds a few counts of this clonotype. This chain joins TRBV5-1 and TRBJ1-1, with D possibly matching TRBD1 (5 bases). CDR3 size: 16 residues. Germline CDR1 is SGHRS and CDR2 is YFSETQ. V shed 0 bases and J shed 1 base, with 13 bases lying between them. The CDR3 loop is CASSLVFRGRNTEAFF. As DNA, the CDR3 is TGCGCCAGCAGCTTGGTCTTTCGGGGGAGGAACACTGAAGCTTTCTTT. Full variable domain (remainder filled in from reference TRBV5-1 and TRBJ1-1): KAGVTQTPRYLIKTRGQQVTLSCSPISGHRSVSWYQQTPGQGLQFLFEYFSETQRNKGNFPGRFSGRQFSNSRSEMNVSTLELGDSALYLCASSLVFRGRNTEAFFGQGTRLTVV.

The chain links TRBV14 to TRBJ2-1, with D unclear. Germline lookup yields CDR1 SGHDN and CDR2 FVKESK. This CDR3 contains 13 residues. The V and J ends lost 1 base and 8 bases respectively, with 9 bases between them. The CDR3 spells CASSQGTAYEQFF. DNA of the CDR3: TGTGCCAGCAGCCAAGGCACGGCCTATGAGCAGTTCTTC. The variable domain in full, completed from reference TRBV14 and TRBJ2-1, reads EAGVTQFPSHSVIEKGQTVTLRCDPISGHDNLYWYRRVMGKEIKFLLHFVKESKQDESGMPNNRFLAERTGGTYSTLKVQPAELEDSGVYFCASSQGTAYEQFFGPGTRLTVL.

As to this clonotype: A single base separates this from a much larger clone, so it may be a read error. This chain joins TRBV6-5 and TRBJ2-4, with D possibly called TRBD1 or TRBD2 (6 bases each). This CDR3 is built from 14 residues. Per germline, CDR1 MNHEY and CDR2 SVGAGI. The CDR3 bases are TGTGCCAGCAGCGGAGGGGGGCCAACCTACGAGCAGCACTTC. Its protein product is CASSGGGPTYEQHF.

This clonotype has just a few counts. This sequence joins TRBV10-3 and TRBJ2-7; D gene uncertain. CDR1 is ENHRY and CDR2 is SYGVKD in the germline V gene. Trimming took 5 bases from V and 2 from J, leaving 13 bases between them. The CDR3 has 14 amino acids. The CDR3 here is CAISWGTAAYEQYF. CDR3 sequence (DNA): TGTGCCATCAGTTGGGGAACAGCCGCCTACGAGCAGTACTTC.